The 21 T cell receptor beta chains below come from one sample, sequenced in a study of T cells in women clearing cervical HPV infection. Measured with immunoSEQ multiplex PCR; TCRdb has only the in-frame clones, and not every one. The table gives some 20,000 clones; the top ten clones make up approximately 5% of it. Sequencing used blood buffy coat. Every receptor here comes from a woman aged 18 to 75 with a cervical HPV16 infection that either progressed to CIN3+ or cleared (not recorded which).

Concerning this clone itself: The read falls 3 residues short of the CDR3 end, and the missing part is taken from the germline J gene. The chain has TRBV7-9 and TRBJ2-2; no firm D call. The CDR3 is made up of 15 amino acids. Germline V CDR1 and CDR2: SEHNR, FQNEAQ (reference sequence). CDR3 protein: CASSAPRGGNEKLFF. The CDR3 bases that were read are TGTGCCAGCAGCGCCCCGAGAGGCGGAAATGAAAAG. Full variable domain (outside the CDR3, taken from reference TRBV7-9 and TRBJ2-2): DTGVSQNPRHKITKRGQNVTFRCDPISEHNRLYWYRQTLGQGPEFLTYFQNEAQLEKSRLLSDRFSAERPKGSFSTLEIQRTEQGDSAMYLCASSAPRGGNEKLFFGEGSRLTVL.

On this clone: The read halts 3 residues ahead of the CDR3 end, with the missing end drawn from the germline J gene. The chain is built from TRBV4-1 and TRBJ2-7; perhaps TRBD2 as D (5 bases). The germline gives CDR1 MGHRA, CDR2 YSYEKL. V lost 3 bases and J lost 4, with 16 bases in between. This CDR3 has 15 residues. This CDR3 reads CASSHQEKGGYEQYF. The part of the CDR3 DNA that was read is TGCGCCAGCAGCCACCAAGAGAAGGGCGGGTACGAG.

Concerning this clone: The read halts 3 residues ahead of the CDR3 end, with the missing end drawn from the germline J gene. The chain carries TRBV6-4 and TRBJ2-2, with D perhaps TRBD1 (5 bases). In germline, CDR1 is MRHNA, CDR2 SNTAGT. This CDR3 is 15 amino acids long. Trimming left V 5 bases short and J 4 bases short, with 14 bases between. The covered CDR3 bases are TGTGCCAGCAGTCGGACACCCGATAGCACCGGGGAG. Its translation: CASSRTPDSTGE. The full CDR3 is CASSRTPDSTGELFF.

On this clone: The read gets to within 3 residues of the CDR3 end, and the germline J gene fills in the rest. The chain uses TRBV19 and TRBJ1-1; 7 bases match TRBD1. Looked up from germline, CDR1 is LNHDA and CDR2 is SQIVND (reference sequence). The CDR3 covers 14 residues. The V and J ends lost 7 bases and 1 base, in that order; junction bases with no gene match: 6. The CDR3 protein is CASIRTGRNTEAFF. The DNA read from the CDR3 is TGTGCCAGTATCAGGACAGGAAGGAACACTGAA.

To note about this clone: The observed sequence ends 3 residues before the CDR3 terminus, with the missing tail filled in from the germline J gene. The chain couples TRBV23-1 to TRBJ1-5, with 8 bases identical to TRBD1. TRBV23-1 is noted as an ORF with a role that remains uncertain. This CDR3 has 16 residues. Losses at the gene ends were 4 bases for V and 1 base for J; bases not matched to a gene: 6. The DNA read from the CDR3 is TGCGCCAGCAGTCCCCGGACAGGGAAGAGCAATCAGCCC. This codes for CASSPRTGKSNQP. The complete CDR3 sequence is CASSPRTGKSNQPQHF.

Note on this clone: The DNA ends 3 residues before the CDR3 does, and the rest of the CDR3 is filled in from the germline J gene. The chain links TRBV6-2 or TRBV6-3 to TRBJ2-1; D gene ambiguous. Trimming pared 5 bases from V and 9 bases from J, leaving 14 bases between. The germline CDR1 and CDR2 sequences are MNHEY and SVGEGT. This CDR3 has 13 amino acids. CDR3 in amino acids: CASSQVIRFEQFF. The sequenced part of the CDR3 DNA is TGTGCCAGCAGTCAGGTTATCCGCTTTGAG.

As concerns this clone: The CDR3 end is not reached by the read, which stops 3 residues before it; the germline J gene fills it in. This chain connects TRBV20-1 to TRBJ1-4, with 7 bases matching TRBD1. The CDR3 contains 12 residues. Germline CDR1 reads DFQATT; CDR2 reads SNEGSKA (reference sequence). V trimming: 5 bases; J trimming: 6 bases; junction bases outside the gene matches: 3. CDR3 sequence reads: CSASGQDEKLFF. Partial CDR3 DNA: TGCAGTGCTTCCGGACAGGATGAAAAA.

The sequenced part of the CDR3 DNA is TGTGCCATCGGCGGAGAGGGTCAGGGCACG. This translates into CAIGGEGQGT. The entire CDR3 is CAIGGEGQGTQYF. The chain recombines TRBV10-3 with TRBJ2-3; TRBD1 or TRBD2 may be the D gene (5 bases each). The CDR3 end is not reached by the read, which stops 3 residues before it; the germline J gene fills it in. The CDR3 contains 13 residues. Per germline, CDR1 ENHRY and CDR2 SYGVKD.

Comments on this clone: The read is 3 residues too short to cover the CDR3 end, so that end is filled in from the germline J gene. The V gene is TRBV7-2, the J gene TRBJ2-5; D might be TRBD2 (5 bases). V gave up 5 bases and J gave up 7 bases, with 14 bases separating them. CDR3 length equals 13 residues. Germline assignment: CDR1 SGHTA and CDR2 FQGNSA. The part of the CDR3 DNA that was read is TGTGCCAGCAGCCTCCGACGGGCGGGGACC. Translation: CASSLRRAGT. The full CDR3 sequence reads CASSLRRAGTQYF.

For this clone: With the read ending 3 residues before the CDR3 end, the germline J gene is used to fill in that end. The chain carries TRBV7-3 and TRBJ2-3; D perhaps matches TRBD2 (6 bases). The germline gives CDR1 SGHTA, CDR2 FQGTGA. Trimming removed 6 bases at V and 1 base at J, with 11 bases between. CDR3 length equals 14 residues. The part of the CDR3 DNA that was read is TGTGCCAGCAGTTCGGAGGGCGGCACAGATACG. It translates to CASSSEGGTDT. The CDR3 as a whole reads CASSSEGGTDTQYF.

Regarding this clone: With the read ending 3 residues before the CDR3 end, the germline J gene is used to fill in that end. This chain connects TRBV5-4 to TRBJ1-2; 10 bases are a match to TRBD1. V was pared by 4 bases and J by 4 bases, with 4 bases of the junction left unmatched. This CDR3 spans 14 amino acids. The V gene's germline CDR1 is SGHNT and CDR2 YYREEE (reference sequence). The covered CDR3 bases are TGTGCCAGCAGCCGACAGGGGGCAAGCTATGGC. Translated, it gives CASSRQGASYG. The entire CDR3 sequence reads CASSRQGASYGYTF.

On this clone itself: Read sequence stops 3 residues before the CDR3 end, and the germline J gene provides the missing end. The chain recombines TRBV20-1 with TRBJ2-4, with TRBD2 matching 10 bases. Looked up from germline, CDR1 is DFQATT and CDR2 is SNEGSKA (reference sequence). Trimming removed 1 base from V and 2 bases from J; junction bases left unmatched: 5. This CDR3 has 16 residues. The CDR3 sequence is CSARAIAGGTKNIQYF. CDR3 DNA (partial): TGCAGTGCTAGAGCGATAGCGGGGGGAACCAAAAACATT.

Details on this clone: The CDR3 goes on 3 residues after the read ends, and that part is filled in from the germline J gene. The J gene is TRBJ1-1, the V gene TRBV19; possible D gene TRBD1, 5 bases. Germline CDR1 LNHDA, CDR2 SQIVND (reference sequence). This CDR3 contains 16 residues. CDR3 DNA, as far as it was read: TGTGCCAGACTACCTCTTTTAAGGGGCCTTAATGAAAAA. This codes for CARLPLLRGLNEK. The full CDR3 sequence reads CARLPLLRGLNEKAFF.

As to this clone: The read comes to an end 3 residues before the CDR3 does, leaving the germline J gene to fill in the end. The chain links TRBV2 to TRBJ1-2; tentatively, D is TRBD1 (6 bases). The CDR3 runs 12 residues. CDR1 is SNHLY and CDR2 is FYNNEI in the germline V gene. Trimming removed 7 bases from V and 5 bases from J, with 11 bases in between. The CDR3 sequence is CASKGTSYGYTF. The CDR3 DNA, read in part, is TGTGCCAGCAAAGGGACATCGTATGGC.

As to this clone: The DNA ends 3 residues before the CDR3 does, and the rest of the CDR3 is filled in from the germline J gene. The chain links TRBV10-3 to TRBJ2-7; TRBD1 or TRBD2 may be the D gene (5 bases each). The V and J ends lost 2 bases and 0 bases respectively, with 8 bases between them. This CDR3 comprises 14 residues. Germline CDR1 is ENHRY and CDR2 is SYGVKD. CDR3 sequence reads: CAISERGASYEQYF. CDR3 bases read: TGTGCCATCAGTGAGCGAGGGGCCTCCTACGAG.

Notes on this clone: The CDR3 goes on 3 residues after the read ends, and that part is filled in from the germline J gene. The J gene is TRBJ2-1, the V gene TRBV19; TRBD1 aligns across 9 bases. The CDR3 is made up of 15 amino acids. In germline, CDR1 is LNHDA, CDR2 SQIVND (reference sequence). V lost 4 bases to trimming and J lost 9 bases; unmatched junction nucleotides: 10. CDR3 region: CASSTGDRVIGEQFF. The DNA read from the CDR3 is TGTGCCAGTAGTACGGGGGACAGGGTAATTGGTGAG.

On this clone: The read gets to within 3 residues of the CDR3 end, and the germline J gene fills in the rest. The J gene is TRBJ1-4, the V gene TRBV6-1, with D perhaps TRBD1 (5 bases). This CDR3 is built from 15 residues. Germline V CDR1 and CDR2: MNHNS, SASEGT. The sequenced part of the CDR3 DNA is TGTGCCAGCAGTGAAGGGGGCCCCCCGGGCTCACCA. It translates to CASSEGGPPGSP. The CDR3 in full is CASSEGGPPGSPLFF.

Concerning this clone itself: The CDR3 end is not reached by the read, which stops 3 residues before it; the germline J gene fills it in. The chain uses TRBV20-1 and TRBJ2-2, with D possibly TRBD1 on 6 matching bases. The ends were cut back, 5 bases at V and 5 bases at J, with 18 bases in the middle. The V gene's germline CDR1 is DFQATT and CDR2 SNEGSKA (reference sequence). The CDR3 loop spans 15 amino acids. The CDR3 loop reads CSAFRSQTGTGELFF. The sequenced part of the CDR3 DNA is TGCAGTGCTTTCCGTTCCCAGACAGGTACCGGGGAG.

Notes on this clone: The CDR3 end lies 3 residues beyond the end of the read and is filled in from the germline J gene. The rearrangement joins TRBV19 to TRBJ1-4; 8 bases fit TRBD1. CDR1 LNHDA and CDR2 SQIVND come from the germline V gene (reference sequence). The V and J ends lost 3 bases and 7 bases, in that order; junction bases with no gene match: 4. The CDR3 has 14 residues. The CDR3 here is CASSIWGTGEKLFF. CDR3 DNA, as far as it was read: TGTGCCAGTAGTATCTGGGGGACAGGTGAAAAA.

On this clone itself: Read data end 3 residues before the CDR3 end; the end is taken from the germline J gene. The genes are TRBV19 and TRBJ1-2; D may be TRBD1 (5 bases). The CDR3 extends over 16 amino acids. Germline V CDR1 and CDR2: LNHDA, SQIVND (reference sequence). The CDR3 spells CASSIEAAGVGNIYTF. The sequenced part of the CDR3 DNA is TGTGCCAGTAGTATAGAGGCAGCGGGGGTGGGAAACATC. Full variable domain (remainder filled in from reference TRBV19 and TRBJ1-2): DGGITQSPKYLFRKEGQNVTLSCEQNLNHDAMYWYRQDPGQGLRLIYYSQIVNDFQKGDIAEGYSVSREKKESFPLTVTSAQKNPTAFYLCASSIEAAGVGNIYTFGSGTRLTVV.

The CDR3 bases that were read are TGTGCCAGCAGCTTAGTGTCTACCGGGGGGAATGAG. Amino acid sequence: CASSLVSTGGNE. From start to end, the CDR3 is CASSLVSTGGNEQFF. The gene calls are TRBV11-2 and TRBJ2-1, with 7 bases aligning to TRBD2. The CDR3 extends 3 residues past the end of the read, so its final part is completed from the germline J gene. CDR3 length equals 15 residues. With 1 base clipped from V and 7 bases from J, the junction kept 7 bases outside the gene matches. Germline assignment: CDR1 SGHAT and CDR2 FQNNGV.